The 10 T cell receptor beta chains in this list originate from one sample, sequenced in a study of blood T cell repertoires in COVID-19 (dated by TCRdb to 2020 to 2022). The library was generated by the immunoSEQ multiplex PCR assay. TCRdb stores this immuneACCESS table with in-frame sequences only. Part of the clones is absent; in the studies checked, under half of the shortfall reflects unresolved V genes, and no reason is known for the rest. For this sample there are tens of thousands of clones; 77% appear just once. Over 25% of the sample is taken by the ten largest. Sequencing was carried out using peripheral blood. The receptors derive from a woman aged 70 to 79 with acute or convalescent COVID-19.

The J gene is TRBJ2-7, the V gene TRBV19; 10 bases agree with TRBD1. J gave up 2 bases and V 10 bases, and 8 bases lay outside the gene matches. Germline CDR1 and CDR2: LNHDA and SQIVND (reference sequence). The CDR3 runs to 14 residues. This CDR3 reads CATRRGTGAYEQYF. Here the CDR3 DNA reads TGTGCCACCCGACGGGGGACAGGGGCCTACGAGCAGTACTTC.

The V call is TRBV28, the J call TRBJ1-6, with D perhaps TRBD1 (6 bases). This CDR3 comprises 15 residues. Germline V gene sequence: CDR1 MDHEN, CDR2 SYDVKM. With 3 bases removed from V and 8 bases from J, the gap between germline ends came to 14 bases. This CDR3 is CASSFRGAGHSPLHF. The CDR3 bases are TGTGCCAGCAGTTTCAGGGGCGCGGGTCATTCACCCCTCCACTTT.

The rearrangement links TRBV7-3 to TRBJ1-5; D is unclear. Trimming shortened V by 5 bases and J by 1 base, and 9 bases separated the two germline ends. Germline CDR1 is SGHTA and CDR2 is FQGTGA. This CDR3 has 14 residues. CDR3 region: CASSPGGSNQPQHF. CDR3 bases: TGTGCCAGCAGCCCGGGCGGGAGCAATCAGCCCCAGCATTTT.

J is TRBJ2-3 and V is TRBV29-1, with TRBD2 matching 8 bases. The CDR3 extends over 13 amino acids. V gave up 4 bases and J gave up 5 bases; unmatched junction bases: 5. Germline V CDR1 and CDR2: SQVTM, ANQGSEA. The CDR3 sequence: CSVGPTSGDTQYF. CDR3 nucleotides: TGCAGCGTTGGCCCCACTAGCGGAGATACGCAGTATTTT.

The J gene is TRBJ1-5, the V gene TRBV27, with D hard to call. Trimming left V 2 bases short and J 0 bases short, with 8 bases between. CDR1 and CDR2 from the germline V gene are MNHEY and SMNVEV (reference sequence). The CDR3 is 15 residues long. DNA for the CDR3: TGTGCCAGCAGTTTAAGGAGGGATAGCAATCAGCCCCAGCATTTT. Its protein is CASSLRRDSNQPQHF.

The sample holds a few counts of this clone. The rearrangement joins TRBV10-3 to TRBJ1-6, with 7 bases that match TRBD1. CDR1 and CDR2 from the germline V gene are ENHRY and SYGVKD. This CDR3 has 17 amino acids. The J segment lost 10 bases and the V segment lost 3 bases, leaving 15 bases of the junction unmatched. In DNA, the CDR3 is TGTGCCATCAGTGACCCCCCAGGGGGGAGGAGAGGATCACCCCTCCACTTT. Translating gives CAISDPPGGRRGSPLHF.

The chain uses TRBV10-3 and TRBJ2-5, with unresolved D. The CDR3 covers 12 residues. V was cut by 10 bases and J by 1 base, with 10 bases left in between. The germline V gene encodes CDR1 ENHRY and CDR2 SYGVKD. CDR3 in amino acids: CATQTSQETQYF. The CDR3 DNA reads TGTGCCACCCAGACAAGCCAAGAGACCCAGTACTTC.

The chain couples TRBV6-2 or TRBV6-3 to TRBJ1-5; D is undetermined. The CDR3 sequence is 14 residues long. Trimming took off 2 bases at V and 0 bases at J, with 5 bases between the two ends. Germline values: CDR1 MNHEY, CDR2 SVGEGT. The CDR3 sequence is CASSYAYSNQPQHF. CDR3 coding DNA: TGTGCCAGCAGTTACGCGTATAGCAATCAGCCCCAGCATTTT.

The CDR3 is CASSDRADYGYTF. The CDR3 DNA reads as TGTGCCAGCTCGGACAGGGCTGACTATGGCTACACCTTC. The V and J genes are TRBV18 and TRBJ1-2, with 8 bases fitting TRBD1. V gave up 6 bases and J gave up 3 bases; unmatched junction bases: 3. The CDR3 loop spans 13 amino acids. Germline CDR1 KGHSH, CDR2 LQKENI. The full variable domain, its missing parts supplied by reference TRBV18 and TRBJ1-2, is NAGVMQNPRHLVRRRGQEARLRCSPMKGHSHVYWYRQLPEEGLKFMVYLQKENIIDESGMPKERFSAEFPKEGPSILRIQQVVRGDSAAYFCASSDRADYGYTFGSGTRLTVV.

This chain links TRBV27 with TRBJ1-1, with TRBD1 identical over 7 bases. The V gene end was trimmed by 6 bases and the J gene end by 1 base; junction bases not matched to a gene: 8. Germline V CDR1 and CDR2: MNHEY, SMNVEV (reference sequence). The CDR3 covers 15 residues. CDR3 sequence: CASRPRTGTNTEAFF. In DNA, the CDR3 is TGTGCCAGCAGACCGAGGACAGGAACGAACACTGAAGCTTTCTTT.